The rows below give T cell receptor beta chains drawn from one sample of a study of regulatory T cells in long-lasting Graves disease. TCRdb ran MiXCR on the multiplex PCR reads and lists one entry per CDR3 protein. This sample yields 350,000 to 550,000 distinct CDR3 sequences, of which roughly 15% are seen a single time; 23% belongs to the top ten. A further study also used this sample, focusing on T cells in Graves' hyperthyroidism and ophthalmopathy.

The sequences come from peripheral blood mononuclear cells (PBMCs), collected at new diagnosis, from a patient treated with antithyroid drugs. The receptors stem from a woman younger than 30 with Graves disease. CDR3s include the opening cysteine and the closing phenylalanine or tryptophan. D genes are given only for firm matches. Size values are once, few and many counts, or a class for expanded clones, and some rows have none.

abundance	j_gene	v_gene	d_gene	CDR3aa	CDR3nt
many	TRBJ2-2	TRBV7-2	NA	CASSLVVPTGELFF	TGTGCCAGCAGCTTAGTGGTTCCCACCGGGGAGCTGTTTTTT
few	TRBJ1-1	TRBV9	NA	CASSVELGGTEAFF	TGTGCCAGCAGCGTAGAATTAGGGGGCACTGAAGCTTTCTTT
many	TRBJ2-5	TRBV2	TRBD1	CASIDGTGNQETQYF	TGTGCCAGCATCGACGGGACAGGGAACCAAGAGACCCAGTACTTC
many	TRBJ2-1	TRBV20-1	NA	CSADSGQYNEQFF	TGCAGTGCCGACTCCGGGCAATACAATGAGCAGTTCTTC
many	TRBJ1-1	TRBV12-3/TRBV12-4	NA	CASSLQGGTEAFF	TGTGCCAGCAGCCTACAGGGTGGGACTGAAGCTTTCTTT
NA	TRBJ2-1	TRBV7-2	NA	CASSIQQGFEQFF	TGTGCCAGCAGCATACAACAGGGATTTGAGCAGTTCTTC
few	TRBJ1-6	TRBV7-6	NA	CASSSGGNNSPLHF	TGTGCCAGCAGCTCGGGTGGAAATAATTCACCCCTCCACTTT
many	TRBJ2-7	TRBV28	TRBD1	CASSRQGTYEQYF	TGTGCCAGCAGTAGACAGGGAACTTACGAGCAGTACTTC
NA	TRBJ1-1	TRBV27	NA	CASSLSWSNTEAFF	TGTGCCAGCAGTTTATCTTGGTCGAACACTGAAGCTTTCTTT
many	TRBJ2-3	TRBV28	NA	CASSPELGIRAQSTDTQYF	TGTGCCAGCAGTCCCGAACTTGGGATACGGGCCCAAAGCACAGATACGCAGTATTTT
NA	TRBJ1-4	TRBV27	NA	CASSLSGGATNEKLFF	TGTGCCAGCAGTTTATCGGGGGGGGCAACTAATGAAAAACTGTTTTTT
few	TRBJ2-6	TRBV6-1	NA	CASADSGANVLTF	TGTGCCTCGGCGGACTCTGGGGCCAACGTCCTGACTTTC
many	TRBJ2-1	TRBV6-1	NA	CASSPLEGYYNEQFF	TGTGCCAGCAGCCCCCTGGAGGGTTACTACAATGAGCAGTTCTTC
NA	TRBJ1-1	TRBV2	TRBD1	CASSRQGSPSSAFF	TGTGCCAGCAGTCGACAGGGGTCCCCCTCTTCAGCTTTCTTT
NA	TRBJ2-4	TRBV6-1	TRBD2	CASAVAGGDIQYF	TGTGCCAGCGCAGTAGCGGGAGGGGACATTCAGTACTTC
many	TRBJ2-7	TRBV6-2/TRBV6-3	TRBD2	CASSYTSGTPRDEQYF	TGTGCCAGCAGTTATACTAGCGGGACACCTAGAGACGAGCAGTACTTC
many	TRBJ2-3	TRBV11-2	TRBD2	CASSSTSGRADTQYF	TGTGCCAGCAGCTCGACTAGCGGGAGGGCCGATACGCAGTATTTT
many	TRBJ2-7	TRBV27	NA	CASSTRLVNEQYF	TGTGCCAGCAGTACCCGACTAGTTAACGAGCAGTACTTC